These 23 T cell receptor beta chains originate from one sample sequenced in a study of shared clonotypes between healthy human individuals. Method: immunoSEQ multiplex PCR; TCRdb's copy keeps in-frame clones and lacks some. The sample carries around 2.1 million clones, around 95% recorded once. Sequencing was done on a sample of naive CD4+ T cells sorted from blood. Subset defined: CD45RA+ positively selected. The receptors shown here come from a man younger than 30 in good health.

The chain combines TRBV30 with TRBJ1-1; TRBD1 matches 10 bases. Germline CDR1 and CDR2: GTSNPN and SVGIG (reference sequence). J was trimmed by 5 bases and V by 2 bases; bases with no gene match: 5. The length of the CDR3 is 14 residues. For the CDR3, the DNA is TGTGCCTGGAGTAGACAGGGGGCGCGGACTGAAGCTTTCTTT. Translation gives CAWSRQGARTEAFF.

This clone was seen only once. The CDR3: CASKGGGTGELFF. CDR3 sequence (DNA): TGTGCCAGTAAGGGAGGTGGGACCGGGGAGCTGTTTTTT. The chain employs TRBV19 and TRBJ2-2; TRBD2 is a possible D gene (6 bases). The CDR3 has 13 residues. Germline-derived CDR1 and CDR2 are LNHDA and SQIVND (reference sequence). Deletions cut 7 bases from V and 5 bases from J, with 11 bases between.

The chain couples TRBV27 to TRBJ2-7, with D possibly TRBD1 on 5 matching bases. CDR1 is MNHEY and CDR2 is SMNVEV in the germline V gene (reference sequence). This CDR3 comprises 13 residues. Deletions cut 5 bases from V and 6 bases from J, with 14 bases between. For the CDR3, the DNA is TGTGCCAGCAGTAACTTCAGACAGTCCGAGCAGTACTTC. This codes for CASSNFRQSEQYF.

With regard to this clone: Additional DNA sequences in this sample encode the identical CDR3. J is TRBJ1-1 and V is TRBV6-5; the D gene is possibly TRBD1 (5 bases). CDR3 size: 14 residues. Germline lookup yields CDR1 MNHEY and CDR2 SVGAGI. Deletions cut 5 bases from V and 1 base from J, with 11 bases between. The CDR3 coding sequence is TGTGCCAGCAGTAGGGGACGGCCGAACACTGAAGCTTTCTTT. Translated, it gives CASSRGRPNTEAFF.

V and J are TRBV28 and TRBJ2-7; 9 nucleotides line up with TRBD2. This CDR3 has 15 residues. V shed 5 bases, J shed 1 base, and the junction held 6 bases outside the gene matches. CDR1 and CDR2 (germline): MDHEN, SYDVKM. In DNA form, the CDR3 reads TGTGCCAGCAGTGACCCGGGACTAGCTTCCTACGAGCAGTACTTC. It is translated as CASSDPGLASYEQYF.

The chain uses TRBV6-5 and TRBJ1-1; maybe TRBD1 (5 bases). The CDR3 totals 11 residues. Germline CDR1 reads MNHEY; CDR2 reads SVGAGI. V was trimmed by 8 bases and J by 8 bases, leaving 12 bases between them. CDR3: CASVGAAEAFF. The CDR3 DNA follows: TGTGCCAGCGTCGGGGCCGCGGAAGCTTTCTTT.

This sequence joins TRBV6-6 and TRBJ1-4, with D possibly being TRBD1 (6 bases). Trimming pared 8 bases from V and 7 bases from J, leaving 17 bases between. The germline gives CDR1 MNHNY, CDR2 SVGAGI (reference sequence). The CDR3 has 14 amino acids. CDR3 DNA sequence: TGTGCCAGCGGTGGACAGAGAGACCCTGAAAAACTGTTTTTT. Amino acid sequence: CASGGQRDPEKLFF.

In DNA, the CDR3 is TGTGCCATCAGTGAGTCGGGAGGGGGCTCGAACACCGGGGAGCTGTTTTTT. This gives the protein CAISESGGGSNTGELFF. The rearrangement joins TRBV10-3 to TRBJ2-2, with D tentatively TRBD1 or TRBD2 (7 bases each). V lost 0 bases to trimming and J lost 0 bases, with 11 bases between them. This CDR3 region has 17 residues. Germline assignment: CDR1 ENHRY and CDR2 SYGVKD.

V gene TRBV30 combines with J gene TRBJ2-6; a weak D match, TRBD2 (5 bases). Trimming stripped 7 bases from V and 0 bases from J, with 13 bases between. Germline V gene data show CDR1 as GTSNPN and CDR2 as SVGIG (reference sequence). CDR3 length: 15 amino acids. As DNA, the CDR3 is TGTGCCTTAAGTATGGGAGTCTCTGGGGCCAACGTCCTGACTTTC. It translates to CALSMGVSGANVLTF.

The chain combines TRBV5-1 with TRBJ2-1, with 7 nucleotides matching TRBD2. This CDR3 has 17 residues. V dropped 0 bases and J dropped 4; count of bases not matched to a gene: 10. Germline-derived CDR1 and CDR2 are SGHRS and YFSETQ. The CDR3 DNA reads as TGCGCCAGCAGCTTGGGGCTAGCGGTCCAGATATACAATGAGCAGTTCTTC. Its translation is CASSLGLAVQIYNEQFF.

This sequence joins TRBV27 and TRBJ1-2; possible D gene TRBD1, 5 bases. Per germline, CDR1 MNHEY and CDR2 SMNVEV (reference sequence). The CDR3 totals 18 residues. Trimming cost V 2 bases and J 3 bases, with 22 bases left between them. CDR3 sequence: CASSLKLYGRDGYYGYTF. The DNA of the CDR3 is TGTGCCAGCAGTTTAAAACTTTACGGACGGGACGGATACTATGGCTACACCTTC.

This chain links TRBV15 with TRBJ1-1; a weak D match, TRBD1 (6 bases). The V end lost 11 bases, the J end lost 0 bases, and 13 bases lay between the germline ends. The CDR3 totals 13 residues. Germline-derived CDR1 and CDR2 are LNHNV and YYDKDF (reference sequence). CDR3 residues: CAFTTGLNTEAFF. The CDR3 DNA reads TGTGCCTTTACGACAGGTTTGAACACTGAAGCTTTCTTT.

The V and J genes are TRBV4-1 and TRBJ2-3, with 11 nucleotides matching TRBD2. CDR1 MGHRA and CDR2 YSYEKL come from the germline V gene. V shed 5 bases and J 1 base; nucleotides not matched to a gene: 8. This CDR3 comprises 17 residues. The CDR3 region is CASSGPGLADRTDTQYF. In DNA, the CDR3 is TGCGCCAGCAGCGGTCCGGGACTAGCGGACCGCACAGATACGCAGTATTTT.

This clone was recorded only once. This chain joins TRBV19 and TRBJ2-1; 12 bases match TRBD2. Trimming took 5 bases from V and 7 from J; bases not matched to a gene: 12. Per the germline V gene, CDR1 is LNHDA and CDR2 is SQIVND (reference sequence). CDR3 length equals 17 residues. The CDR3 DNA follows: TGTGCCAGTAGTTCGTATCAGACTAGCGGGAGTGGGAATGAGCAGTTCTTC. Translating gives CASSSYQTSGSGNEQFF.

In regard to this clone: An end of the junction differs from the germline gene, which may be a read error. This chain links TRBV11-1 with TRBJ2-5; 7 bases match TRBD1. Germline V CDR1 and CDR2: SGHAT, FQDESV (reference sequence). The CDR3 length is 14 residues. The CDR3: CASRLDRVQETQYF. DNA for the CDR3: TGTGCCAGCAGATTAGACAGGGTACAAGAGACCCAGTACTTC.

The table lists this clone with a few counts. This rearrangement joins TRBV7-6 to TRBJ1-6; possibly TRBD1 for D (5 bases). This CDR3 is built from 18 residues. V was trimmed by 2 bases and J by 5 bases, leaving 19 bases between them. Looked up from germline, CDR1 is SGHVS and CDR2 is FNYEAQ. The CDR3 reads CASSLKSQGETDNSPLHF. DNA of the CDR3: TGTGCCAGCAGCTTAAAGTCCCAGGGCGAGACGGATAATTCACCCCTCCACTTT.

The chain is built from TRBV18 and TRBJ2-3; D possibly corresponds to TRBD2 (5 bases). The CDR3 length is 13 residues. The germline V gene has CDR1 KGHSH and CDR2 LQKENI. V shed 7 bases and J shed 1 base, with 9 bases lying between them. The CDR3 sequence is CASFEGGTDTQYF. The CDR3 DNA follows: TGTGCCAGCTTCGAGGGCGGCACAGATACGCAGTATTTT. Looking up the rest from reference TRBV18 and TRBJ2-3 gives the full variable domain: NAGVMQNPRHLVRRRGQEARLRCSPMKGHSHVYWYRQLPEEGLKFMVYLQKENIIDESGMPKERFSAEFPKEGPSILRIQQVVRGDSAAYFCASFEGGTDTQYFGPGTRLTVL.

This sequence joins TRBV5-5 and TRBJ2-5, with D possibly matching TRBD2 (6 bases). CDR3 length equals 14 residues. Trimming removed 2 bases from V and 1 base from J, with 9 bases in between. Germline V lookup: CDR1 SGHKS, CDR2 YYEKEE (reference sequence). This chain's CDR3 is CASSFGGTQETQYF. Written as DNA, the CDR3 is TGTGCCAGCAGCTTCGGCGGGACCCAAGAGACCCAGTACTTC.

Concerning this clone: The same CDR3 also results from other DNA sequences found in this sample. The CDR3 spells CASSPGDRSYEQYF. In DNA, the CDR3 is TGCGCCAGCAGCCCGGGGGACAGATCCTACGAGCAGTACTTC. The V gene is TRBV5-1, the J gene TRBJ2-7, with D perhaps TRBD1 (7 bases). V lost 4 bases to trimming and J lost 1 base, with 12 bases between them. Germline V CDR1 and CDR2: SGHRS, YFSETQ. The CDR3 is 14 amino acids.

This rearrangement joins TRBV2 to TRBJ2-3, with 12 bases fitting TRBD2. The trim removed 5 bases at V and 5 bases at J, leaving 8 bases unmatched. Germline V gene lookup returns CDR1 SNHLY and CDR2 FYNNEI. The CDR3 is 16 residues long. The CDR3 region has the DNA TGTGCCAGCAGTAAGGCCCTAGCGGGAGGGGAAGATACGCAGTATTTT. As protein: CASSKALAGGEDTQYF.

The chain employs TRBV18 and TRBJ2-3; no clear D. Germline CDR1 is KGHSH and CDR2 is LQKENI. This CDR3 is 14 amino acids long. V lost 0 bases, J lost 1 base, and 5 bases lay in between. CDR3 DNA: TGTGCCAGCTCACCACCGACCCGCACAGATACGCAGTATTTT. Amino acids: CASSPPTRTDTQYF.

To note about this clone: Other DNA sequences in the same sample also yield this CDR3. This sequence joins TRBV5-1 and TRBJ2-7, with D uncertain. This CDR3 has 12 amino acids. V dropped 4 bases and J dropped 1 base, with 6 bases sitting between them. Germline V gene lookup returns CDR1 SGHRS and CDR2 YFSETQ. The CDR3 sequence is CASSGVSYEQYF. The DNA of the CDR3 is TGCGCCAGCAGCGGGGTTTCCTACGAGCAGTACTTC.

This chain joins TRBV18 and TRBJ2-5; 8 positions match TRBD1. The V gene end was trimmed by 1 base and the J gene end by 5 bases; junction bases not matched to a gene: 6. The germline V gene encodes CDR1 KGHSH and CDR2 LQKENI. CDR3 size: 15 residues. The CDR3 spells CASSPRTGLDETQYF. As DNA, the CDR3 is TGTGCCAGCTCACCACGGACAGGGCTCGACGAGACCCAGTACTTC.